The next 22 T cell receptor beta chains were all read from a single sample in a study of blood T cell repertoires in COVID-19. The table came from immunoSEQ multiplex PCR; TCRdb's copy has only in-frame clones and leaves some out. This sample has 250,000 or so clones, with approximately 83% found just once. Specimen: peripheral blood. The receptors were sampled from a human donor in a cohort sampled during active COVID-19.

The chain couples TRBV5-6 to TRBJ2-5; D possibly corresponds to TRBD1 (5 bases). Trimming took 4 bases from V and 6 from J, leaving 19 bases between them. This CDR3 contains 15 residues. Germline V gives CDR1 SGHDT, CDR2 YYEEEE. The CDR3 loop is CASSLRRAPLQTQYF. The CDR3 nucleotides read TGTGCCAGCAGCCTACGCAGGGCCCCCCTACAGACCCAGTACTTC.

The chain combines TRBV6-5 with TRBJ1-1; D is undetermined. Germline CDR1 is MNHEY and CDR2 is SVGAGI. The CDR3 is 15 residues long. Deletions cut 2 bases from V and 1 base from J, with 11 bases between. The CDR3, as DNA: TGTGCCAGCAGTTACGTCGGACGGGAGAACACTGAAGCTTTCTTT. It yields the protein CASSYVGRENTEAFF.

This chain connects TRBV6-6 to TRBJ1-1; D unresolved. The germline CDR1 and CDR2 sequences are MNHNY and SVGAGI (reference sequence). Trimming took 6 bases from V and 1 from J, leaving 18 bases between them. The CDR3 has 16 amino acids. The CDR3 DNA reads TGTGCCAGCAGCCGCCAGGCGGGGATGCAGAACACTGAAGCTTTCTTT. Its protein is CASSRQAGMQNTEAFF.

This clone was observed a single time. Here the CDR3 DNA reads TGCGCCAGCAGCTTGGGAATCGGGGGCTCCTACAATGAGCAGTTCTTC. This encodes CASSLGIGGSYNEQFF. The chain is built from TRBV5-1 and TRBJ2-1; weak D call: TRBD2 (6 bases). The CDR3 covers 16 residues. In germline, CDR1 is SGHRS, CDR2 YFSETQ. V lost 0 bases and J lost 0, with 10 bases in between.

The V and J genes are TRBV7-8 and TRBJ2-7; no firm D call. Germline V gene data show CDR1 as SGHVS and CDR2 as FQNEAQ. The V end was cut by 1 base, the J end by 0 bases, with 7 bases between. The CDR3 has 14 residues. Here the CDR3 reads CASSLGRRSYEQYF. CDR3 bases: TGTGCCAGCAGCTTAGGCAGGCGCTCCTACGAGCAGTACTTC.

The V call is TRBV19, the J call TRBJ2-3; 10 bases fit TRBD1. Germline CDR1 LNHDA, CDR2 SQIVND (reference sequence). Losses at the gene ends were 9 bases for V and 0 bases for J; bases not matched to a gene: 3. This CDR3 region has 14 residues. CDR3 nucleotides: TGTGCCAGCTCGGACAGGGGGAGCACAGATACGCAGTATTTT. This encodes CASSDRGSTDTQYF.

There are a few counts of this clone. V gene TRBV5-1 combines with J gene TRBJ2-7; TRBD2 might be the D (6 bases). Between the trimmed V and J ends, which lost 0 bases and 6 bases, there was a span of 13 bases. This CDR3 contains 14 residues. Germline V CDR1 and CDR2: SGHRS, YFSETQ. The CDR3 sequence is CASSLGGGEGEQYF. The CDR3 coding sequence is TGCGCCAGCAGCTTGGGAGGCGGGGAAGGCGAGCAGTACTTC.

The gene calls are TRBV6-2 or TRBV6-3 and TRBJ2-2; the match to TRBD2 covers 7 bases. V shed 1 base and J 4 bases; nucleotides not matched to a gene: 3. Germline values: CDR1 MNHEY, CDR2 SVGEGT. The CDR3 loop spans 15 amino acids. CDR3 amino acids: CASSYWRESTGELFF. In DNA form, the CDR3 reads TGTGCCAGCAGTTACTGGCGGGAGTCCACCGGGGAGCTGTTTTTT.

V is TRBV10-3 and J is TRBJ2-1; TRBD2 matches 10 bases. The germline gives CDR1 ENHRY, CDR2 SYGVKD. J gave up 0 bases and V 3 bases, and 5 bases lay outside the gene matches. The CDR3 consists of 17 residues. The CDR3 protein is CAISETAGGISYNEQFF. The CDR3 DNA reads as TGTGCCATCAGTGAAACAGCGGGAGGGATCTCCTACAATGAGCAGTTCTTC.

This clone showed up just once. The rearrangement uses TRBV11-2 and TRBJ2-7, with TRBD1 matching 10 bases. The ends lost 3 bases at V and 1 base at J; junction bases unmatched: 3. Germline CDR1 is SGHAT and CDR2 is FQNNGV. The CDR3 length is 15 residues. CDR3 bases: TGTGCCAGCAGCTTTGGACAGGGGGGGTCCTACGAGCAGTACTTC. This translates into CASSFGQGGSYEQYF.

The J gene is TRBJ1-5, the V gene TRBV12-5; D might be TRBD1 (5 bases). The V gene's germline CDR1 is LGHNT and CDR2 FRNRAP. This CDR3 contains 14 residues. The germline V and J ends were trimmed by 7 bases and 5 bases, with 15 bases remaining between them. The CDR3 spells CASAWGGGHQPQHF. CDR3 DNA: TGTGCTAGTGCCTGGGGGGGAGGTCATCAGCCCCAGCATTTT.

The V call is TRBV10-1, the J call TRBJ2-3, with TRBD1 identical over 8 bases. Germline V gene sequence: CDR1 WNHNN, CDR2 SYGVQD (reference sequence). The J segment lost 6 bases and the V segment lost 3 bases, leaving 11 bases of the junction unmatched. The CDR3 is made up of 16 amino acids. In nucleotides, the CDR3 is TGCGCCAGCAGTGACCTGACAGGGGCCTTGGTGGATACGCAGTATTTT. It encodes CASSDLTGALVDTQYF.

The chain combines TRBV29-1 with TRBJ2-5; D possibly corresponds to TRBD2 (5 bases). Trimming pared 6 bases from V and 4 bases from J, leaving 15 bases between. Germline V gene lookup returns CDR1 SQVTM and CDR2 ANQGSEA. The CDR3 sequence is 13 residues long. This CDR3 reads CSVWEWDGETQYF. The CDR3 nucleotides read TGCAGCGTCTGGGAGTGGGATGGAGAGACCCAGTACTTC.

This chain uses TRBV7-2 with TRBJ2-7; 10 bases agree with TRBD2. This CDR3 is built from 16 residues. With V trimmed by 2 bases and J by 4 bases, 8 bases remained unmatched. The germline CDR1 and CDR2 sequences are SGHTA and FQGNSA. The CDR3 nucleotides read TGTGCCAGCAGCTTATCCCTCAGCGGGGGGGCTTACGAGCAGTACTTC. Its protein is CASSLSLSGGAYEQYF.

The chain links TRBV3-1 (or the pseudogene TRBV3-2) to TRBJ2-3; D gene ambiguous. This CDR3 comprises 12 residues. The germline V gene has CDR1 LGHDT and CDR2 YNNKEL (reference sequence). The germline V and J ends were trimmed by 4 bases and 7 bases, with 9 bases remaining between them. DNA of the CDR3: TGTGCCAGCAGCCGTAAGCCGAATACGCAGTATTTT. It yields the protein CASSRKPNTQYF.

This chain connects TRBV19 to TRBJ1-6; the D is unclear. The CDR3 has 14 residues. The V and J ends lost 3 bases and 3 bases respectively, with 6 bases between them. In germline, CDR1 is LNHDA, CDR2 SQIVND (reference sequence). The CDR3: CASSMRNYNSPLHF. CDR3 DNA sequence: TGTGCCAGTAGTATGAGGAACTATAATTCACCCCTCCACTTT.

The gene calls are TRBV2 and TRBJ1-2, with 7 bases aligning to TRBD1. Germline V gene sequence: CDR1 SNHLY, CDR2 FYNNEI. The CDR3 contains 15 residues. V shed 0 bases and J 5 bases; nucleotides not matched to a gene: 6. CDR3 bases: TGTGCCAGCAGTGAAGCCGGGACAGCCCTATATGGCTACACCTTC. Its translation is CASSEAGTALYGYTF.

The chain joins TRBV6-5 to TRBJ1-4; tentatively, D is TRBD1 (6 bases). The V and J ends lost 2 bases and 3 bases respectively, with 13 bases between them. The CDR3 totals 16 residues. The germline gives CDR1 MNHEY, CDR2 SVGAGI. Here the CDR3 DNA reads TGTGCCAGCAGTTACCATCGACAGGCTTCTAATGAAAAACTGTTTTTT. Translated, it gives CASSYHRQASNEKLFF.

The chain employs TRBV5-1 and TRBJ1-6; D ambiguous. The CDR3 is 15 residues long. Trimming shortened V by 0 bases and J by 5 bases, and 9 bases separated the two germline ends. Germline assignment: CDR1 SGHRS and CDR2 YFSETQ. The CDR3 loop reads CASSLAGSDNSPLHF. CDR3 DNA: TGCGCCAGCAGCTTGGCAGGTTCCGATAATTCACCCCTCCACTTT.

The J gene is TRBJ1-2, the V gene TRBV28; TRBD1 aligns across 7 bases. This CDR3 has 15 residues. Germline V gene lookup returns CDR1 MDHEN and CDR2 SYDVKM. V lost 7 bases to trimming and J lost 8 bases; unmatched junction nucleotides: 16. CDR3 amino acids: CASTLWAGGMEGYTF. The CDR3 DNA sequence: TGTGCCAGCACCCTTTGGGCAGGGGGAATGGAGGGCTACACCTTC.

This clone came up a few times. The V gene is TRBV19, the J gene TRBJ1-2, with D possibly TRBD1 on 5 matching bases. This CDR3 comprises 17 residues. Germline CDR1 reads LNHDA; CDR2 reads SQIVND (reference sequence). The ends were cut back, 2 bases at V and 4 bases at J, with 20 bases in the middle. This CDR3 reads CASSIRVRGGTSYGYTF. In nucleotides, the CDR3 is TGTGCCAGTAGTATACGGGTGCGGGGGGGAACCTCCTATGGCTACACCTTC.

The V call is TRBV2, the J call TRBJ1-5; no clear D gene. The CDR3 runs to 14 residues. CDR1 and CDR2 (germline): SNHLY, FYNNEI. Trimming cost V 0 bases and J 2 bases, with 5 bases left between them. This chain's CDR3 is CASSEAPGNQPQHF. DNA of the CDR3: TGTGCCAGCAGTGAAGCGCCGGGCAATCAGCCCCAGCATTTT.